Below, one TCR beta chain is given with its context. The study sequenced TCR beta in blood CD8+ and CD4+ T cells. Reverse transcription of roughly 0.45 to 1 ug RNA was performed with random hexamers. TCRdb recomputed calls from the immunoSEQ multiplex PCR reads with MiXCR, one row per CDR3 protein. The sample carries a few hundred thousand distinct CDR3 sequences, approximately 90% recorded once. These data come from a study of CD8 T cells in Susac syndrome. CDR3 size: 15 residues. Germline CDR1 and CDR2: GTSNPN and SVGIG (reference sequence). Sequenced: CD8+ T cells from PBMCs. This chain uses TRBV30 with TRBJ1-2; tentatively, D is TRBD1 (5 bases). This TCR came from a human donor with multiple sclerosis. The CDR3 loop is CPTPGQERHNYGYTF. DNA for the CDR3: TGTCCCACCCCGGGGCAGGAAAGACATAACTATGGCTACACCTTC.